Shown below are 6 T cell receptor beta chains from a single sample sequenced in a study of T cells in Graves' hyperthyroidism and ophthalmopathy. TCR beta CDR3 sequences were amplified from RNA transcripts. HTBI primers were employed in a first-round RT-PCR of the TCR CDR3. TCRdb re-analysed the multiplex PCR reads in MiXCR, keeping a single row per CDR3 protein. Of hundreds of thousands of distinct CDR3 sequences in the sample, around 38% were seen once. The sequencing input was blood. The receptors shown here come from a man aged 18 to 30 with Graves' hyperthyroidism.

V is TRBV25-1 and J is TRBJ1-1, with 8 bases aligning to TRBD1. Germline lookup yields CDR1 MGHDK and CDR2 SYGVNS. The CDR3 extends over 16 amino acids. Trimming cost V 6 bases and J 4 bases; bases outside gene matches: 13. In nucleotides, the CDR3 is TGTGCCAGCAGCGTTGATGCAGGGGGCTGGGGCACTGAAGCTTTCTTT. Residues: CASSVDAGGWGTEAFF. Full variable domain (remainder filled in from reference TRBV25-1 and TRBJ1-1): EADIYQTPRYLVIGTGKKITLECSQTMGHDKMYWYQQDPGMELHLIHYSYGVNSTEKGDLSSESTVSRIRTEHFPLTLESARPSHTSQYLCASSVDAGGWGTEAFFGQGTRLTVV.

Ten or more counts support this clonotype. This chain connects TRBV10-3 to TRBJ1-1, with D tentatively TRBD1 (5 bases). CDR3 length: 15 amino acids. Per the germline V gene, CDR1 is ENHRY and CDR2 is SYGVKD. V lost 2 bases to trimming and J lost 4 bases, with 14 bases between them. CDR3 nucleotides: TGTGCCATCAGTGAGGCAGGGAGGGGAGGCACTGAAGCTTTCTTT. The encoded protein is CAISEAGRGGTEAFF.

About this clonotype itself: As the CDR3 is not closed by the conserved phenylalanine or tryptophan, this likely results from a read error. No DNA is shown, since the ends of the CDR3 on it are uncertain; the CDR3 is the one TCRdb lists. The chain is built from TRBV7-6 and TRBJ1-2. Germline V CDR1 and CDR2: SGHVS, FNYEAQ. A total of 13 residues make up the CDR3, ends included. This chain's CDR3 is CASSLGQNYGYTA.

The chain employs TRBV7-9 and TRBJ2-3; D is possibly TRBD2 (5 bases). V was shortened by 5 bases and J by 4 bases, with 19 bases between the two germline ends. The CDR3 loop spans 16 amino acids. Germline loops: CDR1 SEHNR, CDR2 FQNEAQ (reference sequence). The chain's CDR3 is CASSPRTGGVADTQYF. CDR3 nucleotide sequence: TGTGCCAGCAGCCCCCGTACCGGAGGAGTCGCAGATACGCAGTATTTT.

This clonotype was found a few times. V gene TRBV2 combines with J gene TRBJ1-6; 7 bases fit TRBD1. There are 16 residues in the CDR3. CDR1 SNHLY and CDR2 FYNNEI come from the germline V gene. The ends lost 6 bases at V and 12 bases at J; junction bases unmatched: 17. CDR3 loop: CASRPPLTGNSLPLHF. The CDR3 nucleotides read TGTGCCAGCAGACCCCCCTTGACAGGGAATTCGTTACCCCTCCACTTT.

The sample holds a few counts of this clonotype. The CDR3 DNA sequence: TGTGCCAGCAGCGTAGTGACGGGATTCAACACTGAAGCTTTCTTT. It is translated as CASSVVTGFNTEAFF. The chain joins TRBV9 to TRBJ1-1; D is ambiguous. The CDR3 is 15 residues long. V dropped 0 bases and J dropped 2 bases, with 11 bases sitting between them. In germline, CDR1 is SGDLS, CDR2 YYNGEE. The variable domain in full, completed from reference TRBV9 and TRBJ1-1, reads DSGVTQTPKHLITATGQRVTLRCSPRSGDLSVYWYQQSLDQGLQFLIQYYNGEERAKGNILERFSAQQFPDLHSELNLSSLELGDSALYFCASSVVTGFNTEAFFGQGTRLTVV.